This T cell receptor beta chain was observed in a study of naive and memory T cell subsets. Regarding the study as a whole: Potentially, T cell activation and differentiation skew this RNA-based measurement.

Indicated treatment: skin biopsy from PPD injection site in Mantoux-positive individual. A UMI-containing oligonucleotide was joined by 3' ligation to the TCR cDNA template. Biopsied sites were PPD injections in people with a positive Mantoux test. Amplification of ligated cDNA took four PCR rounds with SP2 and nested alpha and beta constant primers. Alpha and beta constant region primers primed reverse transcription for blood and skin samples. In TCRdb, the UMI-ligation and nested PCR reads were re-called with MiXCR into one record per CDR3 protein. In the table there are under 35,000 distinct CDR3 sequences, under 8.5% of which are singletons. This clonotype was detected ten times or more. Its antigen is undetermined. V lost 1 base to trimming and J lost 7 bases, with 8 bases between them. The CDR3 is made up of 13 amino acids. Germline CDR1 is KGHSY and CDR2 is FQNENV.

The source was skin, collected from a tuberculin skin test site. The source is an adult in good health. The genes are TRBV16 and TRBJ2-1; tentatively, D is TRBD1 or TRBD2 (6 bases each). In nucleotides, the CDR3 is TGTGCCAGCAGCCAATTAGGGGGGAATGAGCAGTTCTTC. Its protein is CASSQLGGNEQFF.